This passage covers 7 T cell receptor beta chains from one sample sequenced in a study of read filtering for tumor transcriptome and immune sequencing. This library used 300 to 500 ng RNA and molecular barcoded adaptors spanning alpha/delta and beta/gamma chains. From the reads, TCRdb called clonotypes with MiXCR, one entry per CDR3 protein. The table has tens of thousands of distinct CDR3 sequences, around 20% seen once. The source material was a population of CD138-negative cells sorted from bone marrow. The receptor source for this set is a donor aged 40 or over with multiple myeloma.

This clonotype was recorded at least ten times. The chain recombines TRBV10-3 with TRBJ2-7, with 8 bases lining up with TRBD2. Trimming removed 6 bases from V and 2 bases from J; junction bases left unmatched: 12. The CDR3 consists of 16 residues. Germline CDR1 ENHRY, CDR2 SYGVKD. The CDR3 loop is CAIRKAGGPEAYEQYF. The DNA for the CDR3 is TGTGCCATCAGGAAGGCGGGAGGACCGGAGGCCTACGAGCAGTACTTC.

This clonotype was detected ten times or more. The chain has TRBV7-8 and TRBJ2-1; 14 bases fit TRBD2. CDR1 SGHVS and CDR2 FQNEAQ come from the germline V gene. The V and J ends lost 4 bases and 4 bases, in that order; junction bases with no gene match: 9. This CDR3 is built from 18 residues. The CDR3 here is CASSSGLAGGVVYNEQFF. The DNA of the CDR3 is TGTGCCAGCAGCTCAGGACTAGCGGGGGGAGTGGTATACAATGAGCAGTTCTTC.

In the case of this clonotype: One end of the junction is discordant with germline, which a read error may explain. The chain couples TRBV30 to TRBJ1-1, with D possibly matching TRBD1 (5 bases). Germline-derived CDR1 and CDR2 are GTSNPN and SVGIG (reference sequence). The CDR3 consists of 16 residues. In DNA, the CDR3 is TGTGCCTGGAGTGTACAGACGGGGACTTGGTACACTGAAGCTTGCTTT. This translates into CAWSVQTGTWYTEACF.

This clonotype turned up a few times. Given a much more abundant clone one base away, this may be a read error. The chain is built from TRBV7-2 and TRBJ2-1; 7 bases are shared with TRBD1. The CDR3 totals 15 residues. Unmatched junction bases numbered 8, after V lost 5 bases and J lost 4 bases. CDR1 is SGHTA and CDR2 is FQGNSA in the germline V gene. The CDR3: CASSPVTGVYNEQFF. The CDR3 nucleotides read TGTGCCAGCAGCCCCGTCACAGGGGTATACAATGAGCAGTTCTTC.

Many counts were recorded for this clonotype. The CDR3 loop is CSARDQGLAGDEQFF. The DNA for the CDR3 is TGCAGTGCTAGAGATCAAGGACTAGCGGGAGATGAGCAGTTCTTC. The chain links TRBV20-1 to TRBJ2-1; 13 nucleotides agree with TRBD2. J lost 8 bases, V lost 0 bases, and 4 bases had no gene match. The germline gives CDR1 DFQATT, CDR2 SNEGSKA (reference sequence). The CDR3 has 15 amino acids.

At least ten counts were recorded for this clonotype. The chain combines TRBV12-3 or TRBV12-4 with TRBJ1-1; D is ambiguous. V lost 6 bases and J 1 base, leaving 12 bases between the germline ends. The length of the CDR3 is 14 residues. The CDR3: CASRPVGGNTEAFF. CDR3 DNA: TGTGCCAGCAGACCCGTGGGCGGGAACACTGAAGCTTTCTTT.

This clonotype appeared a few times. This chain uses TRBV3-1 with TRBJ1-1; D unclear. The ends were cut back, 4 bases at V and 11 bases at J, with 14 bases in the middle. Germline V gene data show CDR1 as LGHDT and CDR2 as YNNKEL (reference sequence). The CDR3 is 12 amino acids. CDR3 protein: CASSLVEGRAFF. In DNA, the CDR3 is TGTGCCAGCAGCCTCGTGGAGGGTAGGGCTTTCTTT.